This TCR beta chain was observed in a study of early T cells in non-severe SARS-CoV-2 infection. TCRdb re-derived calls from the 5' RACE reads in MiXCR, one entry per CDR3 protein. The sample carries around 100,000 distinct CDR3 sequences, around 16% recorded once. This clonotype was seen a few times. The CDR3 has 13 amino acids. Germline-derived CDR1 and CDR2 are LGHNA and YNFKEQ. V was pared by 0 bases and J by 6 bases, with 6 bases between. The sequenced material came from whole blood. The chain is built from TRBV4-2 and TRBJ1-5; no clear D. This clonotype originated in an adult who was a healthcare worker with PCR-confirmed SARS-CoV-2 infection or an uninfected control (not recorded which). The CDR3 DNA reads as TGTGCCAGCAGCCAAGATGTGTCTCAGCCCCAGCATTTT. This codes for CASSQDVSQPQHF.